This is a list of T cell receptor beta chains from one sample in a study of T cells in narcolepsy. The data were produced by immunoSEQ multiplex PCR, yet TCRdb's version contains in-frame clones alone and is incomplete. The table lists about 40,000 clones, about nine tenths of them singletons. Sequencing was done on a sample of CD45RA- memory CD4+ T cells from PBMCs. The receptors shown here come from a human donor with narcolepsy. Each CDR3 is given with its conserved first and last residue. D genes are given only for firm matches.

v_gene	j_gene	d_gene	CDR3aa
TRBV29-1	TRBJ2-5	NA	CSVGQSGETQYF
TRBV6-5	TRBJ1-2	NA	CASSYISRGTYGYTF
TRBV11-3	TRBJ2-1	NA	CASSLVGLGENEQFF
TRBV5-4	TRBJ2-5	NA	CASSSGEQGSQYF
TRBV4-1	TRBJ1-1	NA	CASSQATGGEAFF
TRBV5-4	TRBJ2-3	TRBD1	CASSMGQYTDTQYF
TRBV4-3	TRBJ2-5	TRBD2	CASSQDTQRGEETQYF
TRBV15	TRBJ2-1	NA	CATSRDRVSTQGQFF
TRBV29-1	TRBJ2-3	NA	CSVEETSDTQYF
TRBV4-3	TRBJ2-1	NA	CASSQQRETRLNEQFF
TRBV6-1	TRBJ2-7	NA	CASGSYTYEQYF
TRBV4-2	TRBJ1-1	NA	CASSQESVGGRTEAFF
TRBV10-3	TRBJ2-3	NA	CAISDQGRDTQYF
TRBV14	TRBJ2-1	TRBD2	CASSPLSIRLAQEQFF
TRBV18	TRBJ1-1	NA	CASSPPDVSAFF
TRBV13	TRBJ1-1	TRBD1	CASSFGRGGFTEAFF
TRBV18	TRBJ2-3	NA	CASSPSNRDPAGTQYF
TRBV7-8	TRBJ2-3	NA	CASSLRSRGPTDTQYF
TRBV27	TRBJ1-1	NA	CASSPETRTEAFF
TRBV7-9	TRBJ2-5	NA	CASSNQKYQETQYF
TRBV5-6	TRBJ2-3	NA	CAVSIGRGGTDTQYF
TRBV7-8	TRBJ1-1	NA	CASSSRGGITEAFF
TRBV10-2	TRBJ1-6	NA	CASGGVGNSPLHF
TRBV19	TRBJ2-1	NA	CASSIPGDNEQFF
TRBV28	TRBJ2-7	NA	CASSSAPGYEQYF
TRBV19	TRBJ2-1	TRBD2	CASVSGGVNEQLF
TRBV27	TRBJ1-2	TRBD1	CASSTRQGGYGYTF
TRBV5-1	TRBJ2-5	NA	CASSIRGGETQYF
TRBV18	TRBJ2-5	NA	CASSPVDGLQETQYF
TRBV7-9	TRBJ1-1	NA	CASSVRMNTEAFF
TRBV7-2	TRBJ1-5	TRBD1	CASSSGTVSNQPQHF
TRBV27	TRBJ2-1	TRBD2	CASSLVRGGWNEQFF
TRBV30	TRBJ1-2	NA	CAWSVSRVDYGYTF
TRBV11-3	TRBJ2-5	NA	CASSSRGAGRETQYF
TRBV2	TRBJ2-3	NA	CAATEWGTDTQYF
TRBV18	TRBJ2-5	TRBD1	CASSALTGGQETQYF
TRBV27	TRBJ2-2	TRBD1	CASSRQGARTGELFF
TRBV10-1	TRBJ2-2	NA	CASSEISATSATGELFF
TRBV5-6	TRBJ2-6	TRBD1	CASSRHSDRGYSGANVLTF
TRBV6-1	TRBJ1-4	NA	CASSEEGYNEKLFF
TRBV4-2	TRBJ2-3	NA	CASSQDLWDTQYF
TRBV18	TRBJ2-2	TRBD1	CASSPSGQNTGELFF
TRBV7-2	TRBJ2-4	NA	CASSLGDIQYF
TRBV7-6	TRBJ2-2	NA	CASSSRPRAGGELFF
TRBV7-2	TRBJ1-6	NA	CASSLVGSAYSPLHF
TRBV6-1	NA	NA	CASSSSTGRYEQYF
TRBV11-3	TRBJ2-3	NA	CASSLDGSTDTQYF
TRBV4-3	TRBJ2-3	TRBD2	CASSQDGGTSSTQYF
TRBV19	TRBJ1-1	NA	CASRDGLNTEAFF
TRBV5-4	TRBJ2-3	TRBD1	CASSPPMTGGVTDTQYF
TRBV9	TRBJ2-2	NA	CASSPNGVGELFF
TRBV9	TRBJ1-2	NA	CASSVEGSLGGYTF
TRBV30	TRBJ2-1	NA	CAWSELGVEQFF
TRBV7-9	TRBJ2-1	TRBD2	CASSPGLAGVQGVF